The entry below gives a single T cell receptor (beta chain) sequence along with its context. Profiled with immunoSEQ multiplex PCR; TCRdb holds only in-frame clones, not every one. The sample holds more than 2,000,000 clones; around nine tenths are singletons and the top ten take about 0.13%. Adults of Caucasian background living in Nashville, Tennessee made up all donors. Investigators divided CD4+ cells into CD45RA+ naive and CD45RA-negative memory subsets. This sample is drawn from a study of shared clonotypes between healthy human individuals. Germline CDR1 LNHDA, CDR2 SQIVND (reference sequence). After removal of 1 base from V and 1 base from J, the junction contained 3 bases not matched to a gene. The CDR3 contains 15 residues.

The sequenced sample consisted of naive CD4+ T cells sorted from blood. Subset defined: CD45RA+ positively selected. V usage is TRBV19 and J usage is TRBJ1-2; TRBD1 aligns across 7 bases. The receptor was isolated from a man aged 18 to 30 in good health. As DNA, the CDR3 is TGTGCCAGTAGTATAGGACAGGGCTATAACTATGGCTACACCTTC. It yields the protein CASSIGQGYNYGYTF.